The 4 T cell receptor beta chains presented below share a single source sample, sequenced in a study of T cells in Graves' hyperthyroidism and ophthalmopathy. Amplification of TCR beta CDR3 regions was performed using RNA transcripts as template. TCR CDR3 underwent first-round RT-PCR with the HTBI primer set. TCRdb passed the multiplex PCR reads through MiXCR, listing each CDR3 protein once. Found here are a few hundred thousand distinct CDR3 sequences, around 14% of them singletons; the top ten hold roughly 7.7%. The material sequenced was blood. The receptors come from a woman between 18 and 29 years old with Graves' hyperthyroidism.

This clonotype has a count of ten or more. The DNA for the CDR3 is TGTGCCAGCAGTGTACTAGCGGGAAGCACAGATACGCAGTATTTT. This translates into CASSVLAGSTDTQYF. The gene calls are TRBV6-1 and TRBJ2-3; TRBD2 agrees at 10 bases. Trimming at V came to 4 bases and at J to 0 bases, leaving 1 base not matched to a gene. Germline-derived CDR1 and CDR2 are MNHNS and SASEGT. The CDR3 length is 15 residues.

This clonotype was recorded many times. This chain connects TRBV20-1 to TRBJ2-3, with D hard to call. The germline V gene has CDR1 DFQATT and CDR2 SNEGSKA (reference sequence). V shed 2 bases and J shed 2 bases, with 5 bases lying between them. This CDR3 has 12 amino acids. CDR3 loop: CSARPNTDTQYF. The CDR3 DNA is TGCAGTGCTAGACCTAACACAGATACGCAGTATTTT.

The chain is built from TRBV19 and TRBJ2-1; 7 nucleotides agree with TRBD2. The V gene end was trimmed by 3 bases and the J gene end by 2 bases; junction bases not matched to a gene: 1. Germline V gene lookup returns CDR1 LNHDA and CDR2 SQIVND (reference sequence). The CDR3 spans 14 residues. The CDR3 region is CASSMTSTYNEQFF. The CDR3 region has the DNA TGTGCCAGTAGTATGACTAGCACCTACAATGAGCAGTTCTTC.

This clonotype was counted ten times or more. V usage is TRBV11-2 and J usage is TRBJ2-7; no definite D call. The germline gives CDR1 SGHAT, CDR2 FQNNGV. Trimming removed 5 bases from V and 6 bases from J, with 11 bases in between. The CDR3 has 12 residues. The chain's CDR3 is CASSIGFSEQYF. The CDR3 DNA follows: TGTGCCAGCAGCATTGGCTTCTCCGAGCAGTACTTC. Supplemented by reference TRBV11-2 and TRBJ2-7, the full variable domain reads EAGVAQSPRYKIIEKRQSVAFWCNPISGHATLYWYQQILGQGPKLLIQFQNNGVVDDSQLPKDRFSAERLKGVDSTLKIQPAKLEDSAVYLCASSIGFSEQYFGPGTRLTVT.